The count of the clone carrying this TCR beta chain is one. Antigen: not known. The data are from a study of cytomegalovirus exposure and HLA in healthy donors. Notes on the study in general: Later work associated more than 15,000 TCR beta sequences with HLA alleles at 0.05 false discovery rate. Later analysis identified a missense DCLRE1C variant that was linked to TCR beta V- and J-gene trimming.

Germline trimming cut 0 bases from V and 2 bases from J; bases unmatched to any gene: 4. Germline V gene sequence: CDR1 SQVTM, CDR2 ANQGSEA. The CDR3 is 14 amino acids. With 60 Vbeta and 13 Jbeta primers, the PCR was carried out. This table comes from immunoSEQ multiplex PCR, and its TCRdb copy is limited to in-frame clones, with some not included. The table has 150,000 to 200,000 clones, 81% seen once. Sequenced material: PBMCs. The TCR was taken from a man aged 18 to 30 in good health and CMV-seronegative. The chain links TRBV29-1 to TRBJ2-7; 7 positions agree with TRBD1. The CDR3, as DNA: TGCAGCGTTGAAGATTGGGGACAGACCTACGAGCAGTACTTC. Its protein product is CSVEDWGQTYEQYF.